What follows are 11 T cell receptor beta chains derived from one specimen sequenced in a study of cytomegalovirus exposure and HLA in healthy donors (dated by TCRdb to the late 2010s). Receptor libraries were prepared by the immunoSEQ multiplex PCR assay. The table comes from immuneACCESS by way of TCRdb, which keeps in-frame sequences with V and J called. Part of the clones is missing from these tables; in studies checked, under half for an unresolved V gene and the rest for unknown reasons. The sample includes roughly 150,000 clones, with 85% to 90% observed a single time. The ten top clones hold 2.5% to 3.5% of the sample. Sequencing was carried out using PBMCs. Every receptor here comes from a man aged 18 to 35 in good health and CMV-seronegative.

V is TRBV4-2 and J is TRBJ1-3, with no clear D. The CDR3 consists of 16 residues. Trimming left V 3 bases short and J 0 bases short, with 12 bases between. The V gene's germline CDR1 is LGHNA and CDR2 YNFKEQ. CDR3 sequence reads: CASSHEARSSGNTIYF. The DNA for the CDR3 is TGTGCCAGCAGCCATGAGGCCAGATCCTCTGGAAACACCATATATTTT.

This sequence joins TRBV6-5 and TRBJ2-4, with 7 bases matching TRBD1. Trimming removed 7 bases from V and 6 bases from J; junction bases left unmatched: 6. The germline gives CDR1 MNHEY, CDR2 SVGAGI. The CDR3 length is 13 residues. CDR3 DNA: TGTGCCAGCACCCAGGGGGAGACAAACATTCAGTACTTC. Its protein product is CASTQGETNIQYF.

The chain carries TRBV7-9 and TRBJ2-5; 8 bases match TRBD2. CDR3 size: 16 residues. J was trimmed by 5 bases and V by 5 bases; bases with no gene match: 13. Germline loops: CDR1 SEHNR, CDR2 FQNEAQ (reference sequence). The CDR3, as DNA: TGTGCCAGCAGCCCAGGTCGTAGCGGGGACGGGGAGACCCAGTACTTC. It codes for CASSPGRSGDGETQYF.

The CDR3 reads CASSFPGSRPNYGYTF. In DNA, the CDR3 is TGTGCCAGCAGTTTCCCCGGGTCGCGTCCTAACTATGGCTACACCTTC. This chain connects TRBV6-6 to TRBJ1-2; D uncertain. Deletions cut 4 bases from V and 0 bases from J, with 15 bases between. This CDR3 spans 16 amino acids. Germline V gene data show CDR1 as MNHNY and CDR2 as SVGAGI (reference sequence).

The rearrangement uses TRBV4-3 and TRBJ2-2; D not resolved. The germline V gene encodes CDR1 LGHNA and CDR2 YSLEER. Trimming took off 3 bases at V and 0 bases at J, with 8 bases between the two ends. The CDR3 spans 15 residues. The CDR3 sequence is CASSHYDTNTGELFF. The DNA of the CDR3 is TGCGCCAGCAGCCATTACGACACGAACACCGGGGAGCTGTTTTTT.

The chain has TRBV7-9 and TRBJ1-1; D call uncertain. Trimming removed 1 base from V and 4 bases from J, with 10 bases in between. The CDR3 totals 14 residues. Germline loops: CDR1 SEHNR, CDR2 FQNEAQ (reference sequence). CDR3 sequence (DNA): TGTGCCAGCAGCTTAGAACCGGGGTTCACTGAAGCTTTCTTT. Translating it yields CASSLEPGFTEAFF.

The V and J genes are TRBV10-2 and TRBJ1-5; maybe TRBD1 (6 bases). Between the trimmed V and J ends, which lost 4 bases and 7 bases, there was a span of 20 bases. Germline CDR1 WSHSY, CDR2 SAAADI. The CDR3 is made up of 16 amino acids. The CDR3 sequence: CASSAVQGRSGQPQHF. CDR3 bases: TGCGCCAGCAGTGCTGTACAGGGACGCAGTGGGCAGCCCCAGCATTTT.

J is TRBJ1-1 and V is TRBV15; weak D call: TRBD1 (5 bases). The V gene's germline CDR1 is LNHNV and CDR2 YYDKDF (reference sequence). V lost 6 bases, J lost 0 bases, and 5 bases lay in between. This CDR3 has 12 residues. CDR3 bases: TGTGCCACCAGGACAGTGAACACTGAAGCTTTCTTT. Its translation is CATRTVNTEAFF.

The chain employs TRBV28 and TRBJ1-2; possible D gene TRBD1, 5 bases. V lost 5 bases, J lost 3 bases, and 19 bases lay in between. CDR1 MDHEN and CDR2 SYDVKM come from the germline V gene. The CDR3 has 16 amino acids. The CDR3 loop reads CASSMHSLEGDYGYTF. The CDR3 nucleotides are TGTGCCAGCAGTATGCACTCCCTCGAAGGGGACTATGGCTACACCTTC.

The rearrangement joins TRBV2 to TRBJ2-3; tentatively, D is TRBD2 (6 bases). CDR3 length: 16 residues. V was cut by 5 bases and J by 1 base, with 16 bases left in between. The V gene's germline CDR1 is SNHLY and CDR2 FYNNEI. The CDR3 loop reads CASSSGTEGRTDTQYF. The CDR3 DNA sequence: TGTGCCAGCAGTTCCGGGACTGAGGGTCGCACAGATACGCAGTATTTT.

In its sample, this clone was seen once. V and J are TRBV28 and TRBJ1-4; D unclear. This CDR3 is built from 14 residues. V was shortened by 7 bases and J by 0 bases, with 9 bases between the two germline ends. Per the germline V gene, CDR1 is MDHEN and CDR2 is SYDVKM. The CDR3 loop is CASTGRATNEKLFF. As DNA, the CDR3 is TGTGCCAGCACCGGGAGGGCAACTAATGAAAAACTGTTTTTT.